This T cell receptor (beta chain) is drawn from a study of shared clonotypes between healthy human individuals. Sequencing was performed with immunoSEQ multiplex PCR; in TCRdb, only in-frame clones are kept and a portion is missing. The repertoire holds about 2.2 million clones, with around 93% as singletons. The naive CD8 population came from CD45RO-negative cells selected for CCR7, without terminally differentiated effector memory CD45RA+ cells. V shed 5 bases and J 2 bases; nucleotides not matched to a gene: 4. CDR3 size: 15 residues. Germline CDR1 MDHEN, CDR2 SYDVKM. The sequence was collected from a man between 18 and 35 years old in good health. Some clones in this sample may be carry-over from other donors' samples. Source material: naive CD8+ T cells from PBMCs. The chain has TRBV28 and TRBJ2-7; 12 positions agree with TRBD1. CDR3 sequence reads: CASSPGTGGTYEQYF. CDR3 coding DNA: TGTGCCAGCAGTCCGGGGACAGGGGGCACCTACGAGCAGTACTTC.